What follows are 27 T cell receptor beta chains derived from one specimen sequenced in a study of blood T cells in healthy people across ages. Through a sample-barcoded 5' primer and a J-beta primer mix, a second PCR was run for about 6 to 11 cycles. TCRdb processed the 5' RACE reads anew with MiXCR; each CDR3 protein has one entry. Seen here are roughly 1.7 million distinct CDR3 sequences, around 36% observed once, and the top ten hold roughly 12%. Sequencing was carried out using blood. All receptors derive from a woman under 40 in good health.

This clonotype has a handful of counts. The chain uses TRBV4-1 and TRBJ2-5; the match to TRBD1 covers 7 bases. The ends lost 3 bases at V and 5 bases at J; junction bases unmatched: 12. Germline CDR1 MGHRA, CDR2 YSYEKL. CDR3 size: 16 residues. CDR3 nucleotides: TGCGCCAGCAGCCAGGGTTGGGGACAGCCGACGGAGACCCAGTACTTC. This gives the protein CASSQGWGQPTETQYF.

This clonotype was detected many times. This rearrangement joins TRBV7-8 to TRBJ2-2; D possibly uses TRBD1 or TRBD2 (5 bases each). This CDR3 comprises 16 residues. The V gene lost 3 bases and the J gene lost 2 bases, with 13 bases spanning the gap. Per the germline V gene, CDR1 is SGHVS and CDR2 is FQNEAQ. The CDR3 DNA reads as TGTGCCAGCAGCTTCACGGGACCGACAAACACCGGGGAGCTGTTTTTT. Residues: CASSFTGPTNTGELFF.

The V gene is TRBV20-1, the J gene TRBJ1-2, with 7 bases aligning to TRBD1. The V gene's germline CDR1 is DFQATT and CDR2 SNEGSKA (reference sequence). The J segment lost 3 bases and the V segment lost 7 bases, leaving 14 bases of the junction unmatched. This CDR3 contains 15 residues. The CDR3 DNA reads as TGCAGTGTGACGATACAGGGTACAGGGGACTATGGCTACACCTTC. Protein: CSVTIQGTGDYGYTF.

This rearrangement joins TRBV7-3 to TRBJ2-7, with D tentatively TRBD2 (6 bases). Trimming left V 5 bases short and J 7 bases short, with 18 bases between. The CDR3 spans 14 residues. The germline gives CDR1 SGHTA, CDR2 FQGTGA. CDR3 nucleotides: TGTGCCAGCAGCCCCTTAGGGAGGCCCCTGGAGCAGTACTTC. This translates into CASSPLGRPLEQYF.

The chain joins TRBV7-9 to TRBJ1-1; D may be TRBD1 (5 bases). Between the trimmed V and J ends, which lost 2 bases and 11 bases, there was a span of 15 bases. Germline values: CDR1 SEHNR, CDR2 FQNEAQ (reference sequence). The CDR3 loop spans 13 amino acids. The CDR3 DNA follows: TGTGCCAGCAGCTTACAGGGCCAGGAGGACGCTTTCTTT. This translates into CASSLQGQEDAFF.

The V and J genes are TRBV4-1 and TRBJ1-4; TRBD1 might be the D (5 bases). With 3 bases removed from V and 2 bases from J, the gap between germline ends came to 16 bases. Germline lookup yields CDR1 MGHRA and CDR2 YSYEKL. The CDR3 runs to 17 residues. CDR3 DNA: TGCGCCAGCAGCCACGGATCGGGGCGAAGGACTAATGAAAAACTGTTTTTT. Protein product: CASSHGSGRRTNEKLFF.

This clonotype was seen a few times. The J gene is TRBJ2-1, the V gene TRBV3-1; tentatively, D is TRBD2 (6 bases). V was trimmed by 3 bases and J by 2 bases, leaving 14 bases between them. Germline lookup yields CDR1 LGHDT and CDR2 YNNKEL (reference sequence). The CDR3 contains 16 residues. The CDR3 coding sequence is TGTGCCAGCAGCCAGGGGAGGAGAGCGACCTACAATGAGCAGTTCTTC. This codes for CASSQGRRATYNEQFF.

The chain combines TRBV20-1 with TRBJ2-5, with TRBD2 matching over 7 bases. The end of the DNA fits TRBJ2-7 better, so the J call may be wrong. The V gene's germline CDR1 is DFQATT and CDR2 SNEGSKA (reference sequence). The CDR3 is 16 amino acids. The CDR3 DNA reads as TGCAGTGCTAGGCCCTCTAAGCGGGGAGGGACTTACGAGCAGTACTTC. Protein product: CSARPSKRGGTYEQYF.

With regard to this clonotype: A much larger clone differs from this one at a single base, so this may be a read error. The CDR3 DNA reads TGTGCCAGCAGGTCTCGACAGGGTCGGGGCTACACCTTC. Protein product: CASRSRQGRGYTF. The chain links TRBV2 to TRBJ1-2; 7 bases agree with TRBD1. The CDR3 sequence is 13 residues long. V was clipped by 6 bases and J by 8 bases; unmatched bases: 9. Looked up from germline, CDR1 is SNHLY and CDR2 is FYNNEI.

V is TRBV7-9 and J is TRBJ2-5; D perhaps matches TRBD1 (5 bases). The CDR3 contains 14 residues. Trimming shortened V by 1 base and J by 0 bases, and 6 bases separated the two germline ends. Germline V gene sequence: CDR1 SEHNR, CDR2 FQNEAQ (reference sequence). DNA for the CDR3: TGTGCCAGCAGCTTAGGGACAAACCAAGAGACCCAGTACTTC. It yields the protein CASSLGTNQETQYF.

The table lists this clonotype with a few counts. This chain links TRBV9 with TRBJ2-3; D perhaps matches TRBD2 (6 bases). Per germline, CDR1 SGDLS and CDR2 YYNGEE. The CDR3 contains 17 residues. Trimming left V 4 bases short and J 2 bases short, with 20 bases between. The CDR3 DNA follows: TGTGCCAGCAGCCCGGGTCTCAGGGACTTCCTCACAGATACGCAGTATTTT. Amino acids: CASSPGLRDFLTDTQYF.

The rearrangement joins TRBV5-1 to TRBJ2-7; weak D call: TRBD2 (6 bases). Germline V lookup: CDR1 SGHRS, CDR2 YFSETQ. This CDR3 is built from 14 residues. The V gene lost 3 bases and the J gene lost 2 bases, with 12 bases spanning the gap. The CDR3 loop reads CASSWVGSAYEQYF. CDR3 coding DNA: TGCGCCAGCAGCTGGGTCGGGAGCGCCTACGAGCAGTACTTC.

This clonotype came up a few times. The chain carries TRBV5-6 and TRBJ2-1; 8 bases are shared with TRBD2. The CDR3 consists of 16 residues. CDR1 SGHDT and CDR2 YYEEEE come from the germline V gene. The J segment lost 8 bases and the V segment lost 0 bases, leaving 10 bases of the junction unmatched. The CDR3 reads CASSLAGSGRGHEQFF. In DNA form, the CDR3 reads TGTGCCAGCAGCTTGGCCGGGAGCGGGAGAGGTCATGAGCAGTTCTTC.

The chain couples TRBV11-2 to TRBJ2-1, with a possible D match to TRBD2 (6 bases). CDR3 size: 17 residues. Trimming shortened V by 5 bases and J by 2 bases, and 19 bases separated the two germline ends. Per germline, CDR1 SGHAT and CDR2 FQNNGV. CDR3 DNA sequence: TGTGCCAGCAGCCCAACCACCGGGACTTTAACCTACAATGAGCAGTTCTTC. Protein: CASSPTTGTLTYNEQFF. Full variable domain (rest looked up from reference TRBV11-2 and TRBJ2-1): EAGVAQSPRYKIIEKRQSVAFWCNPISGHATLYWYQQILGQGPKLLIQFQNNGVVDDSQLPKDRFSAERLKGVDSTLKIQPAKLEDSAVYLCASSPTTGTLTYNEQFFGPGTRLTVL.

Comments on this clonotype: It may be a read error: a sequence one base away is much more abundant. This chain connects TRBV20-1 to TRBJ1-4; D ambiguous. In germline, CDR1 is DFQATT, CDR2 SNEGSKA (reference sequence). The length of the CDR3 is 14 residues. The CDR3 nucleotides read TGCAGTGCTAGATCGCCCACAACTAATGAAGAACTGTTTTTT. Amino acids: CSARSPTTNEELFF.

This clonotype has more than one count but fewer than ten. The chain links TRBV20-1 to TRBJ2-1, with D possibly being TRBD2 (5 bases). CDR1 is DFQATT and CDR2 is SNEGSKA in the germline V gene (reference sequence). This CDR3 spans 14 amino acids. V was trimmed by 0 bases and J by 7 bases, leaving 13 bases between them. The DNA for the CDR3 is TGCAGTGCTAGAGAAATGACTACGACTAATGAGCAGTTCTTC. This sequence encodes CSAREMTTTNEQFF.

The chain employs TRBV20-1 and TRBJ2-3; 12 nucleotides line up with TRBD2. CDR1 and CDR2 from the germline V gene are DFQATT and SNEGSKA (reference sequence). The CDR3 totals 16 residues. J was trimmed by 7 bases and V by 1 base; bases with no gene match: 9. The CDR3 coding sequence is TGCAGTGCTAGAGCACCGGGACTAGCGGGCCCTTATACGCAGTATTTT. The encoded protein is CSARAPGLAGPYTQYF.

This clonotype has more than one count but fewer than ten. CDR3 coding DNA: TGTGCCAGCAGCTTAGAGTTGGGACAGGGAAGGGATGAGCAGTTCTTC. Protein product: CASSLELGQGRDEQFF. The chain couples TRBV7-8 to TRBJ2-1, with 9 positions matching TRBD1. The CDR3 runs to 16 residues. CDR1 is SGHVS, CDR2 FQNEAQ, per germline. V trimming: 1 base; J trimming: 8 bases; junction bases outside the gene matches: 9.

The rearrangement joins TRBV20-1 to TRBJ2-7; D unresolved. The V end was cut by 2 bases, the J end by 3 bases, with 11 bases between. Germline loops: CDR1 DFQATT, CDR2 SNEGSKA (reference sequence). The CDR3 loop spans 13 amino acids. The CDR3 DNA follows: TGCAGTGCTAGACCTTCATCTTACTACGAGCAGTACTTC. Translation: CSARPSSYYEQYF.

The gene calls are TRBV5-6 and TRBJ2-2; no firm D call. V lost 4 bases and J 7 bases, leaving 14 bases between the germline ends. CDR3 length: 14 amino acids. Looked up from germline, CDR1 is SGHDT and CDR2 is YYEEEE. The CDR3 loop is CASSAYGYVGELFF. As DNA, the CDR3 is TGTGCCAGCAGCGCCTACGGATACGTCGGGGAGCTGTTTTTT.

J is TRBJ2-2 and V is TRBV27; the D is unclear. There are 14 residues in the CDR3. CDR1 is MNHEY, CDR2 SMNVEV, per germline (reference sequence). V was cut by 3 bases and J by 2 bases, with 7 bases left in between. CDR3 sequence: CASSFASNTGELFF. The CDR3 bases are TGTGCCAGCAGTTTCGCATCAAACACCGGGGAGCTGTTTTTT.

This clonotype occurred a few times. The chain employs TRBV2 and TRBJ2-3, with 8 bases identical to TRBD2. V was pared by 6 bases and J by 4 bases, with 3 bases of the junction left unmatched. The germline gives CDR1 SNHLY, CDR2 FYNNEI. CDR3 size: 13 residues. CDR3: CASRGTSPDTQYF. The CDR3 DNA follows: TGTGCCAGCAGGGGGACTAGTCCAGATACGCAGTATTTT.

This clonotype appeared a few times. The V and J genes are TRBV13 and TRBJ2-6, with 9 bases lining up with TRBD2. V was clipped by 5 bases and J by 3 bases; unmatched bases: 17. The CDR3 length is 20 residues. Germline V gene sequence: CDR1 PRHDT, CDR2 FYEKMQ (reference sequence). The DNA of the CDR3 is TGTGCCAGCAGCCCCAAGGCCCCACGAGCGGGGGGTAGTGGGGCCAACGTCCTGACTTTC. It encodes CASSPKAPRAGGSGANVLTF.

As to this clonotype: Its ends do not fully match the called genes, so a read error is possible. The chain combines TRBV4-1 with TRBJ2-7, with 8 bases matching TRBD1. The CDR3 spans 15 residues. CDR1 and CDR2 from the germline V gene are MGHRA and YSYEKL. Here the CDR3 DNA reads TGCGCCGGCAGCCCCGGAAGACAGGGGAATGACGAGCAGTACTTC. This translates into CAGSPGRQGNDEQYF.

The V call is TRBV20-1, the J call TRBJ1-6; D might be TRBD1 (6 bases). Germline V CDR1 and CDR2: DFQATT, SNEGSKA (reference sequence). This CDR3 region has 14 residues. Trimming shortened V by 1 base and J by 12 bases, and 16 bases separated the two germline ends. CDR3 coding DNA: TGCAGTGCTAGAGGGGACACAGCCCTCGTACCCCTCCACTTT. As protein: CSARGDTALVPLHF.

V is TRBV30 and J is TRBJ2-5; TRBD2 matches at 12 bases. The germline V gene encodes CDR1 GTSNPN and CDR2 SVGIG (reference sequence). Losses at the gene ends were 1 base for V and 4 bases for J; bases not matched to a gene: 1. This CDR3 has 14 amino acids. CDR3 protein: CAWSEGLAGETQYF. The CDR3 region has the DNA TGTGCCTGGAGTGAGGGACTAGCGGGAGAGACCCAGTACTTC.

In its sample, this clonotype was seen a few times. This rearrangement joins TRBV4-1 to TRBJ1-5; D is perhaps TRBD1 (6 bases). There are 15 residues in the CDR3. From germline, CDR1 is MGHRA and CDR2 YSYEKL. V was trimmed by 3 bases and J by 1 base, leaving 10 bases between them. The DNA for the CDR3 is TGCGCCAGCAGCCACCGGGGACAAAGCAATCAGCCCCAGCATTTT. This sequence encodes CASSHRGQSNQPQHF.